Shown below are 17 T cell receptor beta chains from a single sample sequenced in a study of control samples from healthy donors and cancer patients. Clones were sequenced by immunoSEQ multiplex PCR, and TCRdb holds only the in-frame ones, with some missing. The table records fewer than 120,000 clones, around 87% of them present only once. Sample: PBMCs. The source of these receptors is a woman in her sixties with lung cancer.

The rearrangement joins TRBV5-1 to TRBJ2-1; 11 bases map to TRBD2. V lost 4 bases, J lost 6 bases, and 6 bases stayed unmatched. This CDR3 comprises 15 residues. Germline CDR1 SGHRS, CDR2 YFSETQ. For the CDR3, the DNA is TGCGCCAGCAGCCTGGGTAGCGGGAGGGTCAATGAGCAGTTCTTC. It encodes CASSLGSGRVNEQFF. Combining the CDR3 with reference TRBV5-1 and TRBJ2-1 gives the whole variable domain KAGVTQTPRYLIKTRGQQVTLSCSPISGHRSVSWYQQTPGQGLQFLFEYFSETQRNKGNFPGRFSGRQFSNSRSEMNVSTLELGDSALYLCASSLGSGRVNEQFFGPGTRLTVL.

The V call is TRBV7-2, the J call TRBJ1-6; D is ambiguous. This CDR3 comprises 16 residues. Deletions cut 1 base from V and 0 bases from J, with 7 bases between. Looked up from germline, CDR1 is SGHTA and CDR2 is FQGNSA. CDR3 DNA sequence: TGTGCCAGCAGCTTAGAGGAGAGCTCCTATAATTCACCCCTCCACTTT. It specifies CASSLEESSYNSPLHF.

The gene calls are TRBV6-1 and TRBJ1-2; 7 bases are a match to TRBD1. Germline loops: CDR1 MNHNS, CDR2 SASEGT. The junction had 0 bases not matched to a gene; V was cut back by 3 bases and J by 5 bases. CDR3 length equals 12 residues. The CDR3 here is CASSDRGYGYTF. The CDR3 bases are TGTGCCAGCAGTGACAGGGGGTATGGCTACACCTTC.

The chain joins TRBV5-6 to TRBJ1-5; D remains unclear. In germline, CDR1 is SGHDT, CDR2 YYEEEE. CDR3 length: 17 amino acids. The V end lost 3 bases, the J end lost 0 bases, and 16 bases lay between the germline ends. In nucleotides, the CDR3 is TGTGCCAGCAGCTACTGGACGGGAATGCATAGCAATCAGCCCCAGCATTTT. Protein: CASSYWTGMHSNQPQHF.

The rearrangement uses TRBV5-1 and TRBJ2-7, with a tentative D call TRBD2 (6 bases). The CDR3 is 13 amino acids. The ends were cut back, 3 bases at V and 3 bases at J, with 10 bases in the middle. Germline V lookup: CDR1 SGHRS, CDR2 YFSETQ. CDR3 in amino acids: CASSWGSGYEQYF. The DNA of the CDR3 is TGCGCCAGCAGCTGGGGTAGCGGCTACGAGCAGTACTTC. Based on the CDR3 plus reference TRBV5-1 and TRBJ2-7, the full variable domain is KAGVTQTPRYLIKTRGQQVTLSCSPISGHRSVSWYQQTPGQGLQFLFEYFSETQRNKGNFPGRFSGRQFSNSRSEMNVSTLELGDSALYLCASSWGSGYEQYFGPGTRLTVT.

This rearrangement joins TRBV18 to TRBJ2-1; either TRBD1 or TRBD2 may supply D (5 bases each). The length of the CDR3 is 16 residues. Germline lookup yields CDR1 KGHSH and CDR2 LQKENI. V lost 2 bases to trimming and J lost 4 bases, with 15 bases between them. This chain's CDR3 is CASSPGGAGDYNEQFF. Written as DNA, the CDR3 is TGTGCCAGCTCACCAGGGGGTGCTGGGGATTACAATGAGCAGTTCTTC.

The rearrangement uses TRBV5-4 and TRBJ2-2; maybe TRBD1 (6 bases). The CDR3 consists of 16 residues. Trimming pared 0 bases from V and 2 bases from J, leaving 11 bases between. Per the germline V gene, CDR1 is SGHNT and CDR2 is YYREEE (reference sequence). The CDR3 sequence: CASSLGAGVNTGELFF. The CDR3 DNA sequence: TGTGCCAGCAGCTTGGGGGCAGGGGTTAACACCGGGGAGCTGTTTTTT.

The chain carries TRBV27 and TRBJ1-2; D unresolved. CDR1 is MNHEY, CDR2 SMNVEV, per germline (reference sequence). Trimming stripped 0 bases from V and 7 bases from J, with 12 bases between. The CDR3 is 14 residues long. CDR3 in amino acids: CASSLSLSIGGYTF. Written as DNA, the CDR3 is TGTGCCAGCAGTTTATCTTTGTCAATCGGTGGCTACACCTTC.

The rearrangement uses TRBV6-1 and TRBJ2-3, with 7 bases matching TRBD2. The V gene's germline CDR1 is MNHNS and CDR2 SASEGT. The CDR3 runs 15 residues. V lost 2 bases to trimming and J lost 6 bases; unmatched junction nucleotides: 8. The CDR3 region is CASSEMGGSGDTQYF. CDR3 sequence (DNA): TGTGCCAGCAGTGAAATGGGCGGGAGCGGGGATACGCAGTATTTT.

The chain links TRBV6-2 or TRBV6-3 to TRBJ1-2; 7 bases are a match to TRBD1. This CDR3 is 14 amino acids long. J was trimmed by 2 bases and V by 1 base; bases with no gene match: 1. CDR1 MNHEY and CDR2 SVGEGT come from the germline V gene. CDR3 in DNA: TGTGCCAGCAGTTACTTACAGGGGAACTATGGCTACACCTTC. Translated: CASSYLQGNYGYTF.

The rearrangement joins TRBV3-1 (or the pseudogene TRBV3-2) to TRBJ1-1; D gene uncertain. Trimming took off 4 bases at V and 2 bases at J, with 5 bases between the two ends. The CDR3 consists of 12 residues. In germline, CDR1 is LGHDT, CDR2 YNNKEL (reference sequence). The CDR3 spells CASSLTNTEAFF. In DNA, the CDR3 is TGTGCCAGCAGCCTTACCAACACTGAAGCTTTCTTT.

The V call is TRBV4-3, the J call TRBJ1-3; possible D gene TRBD1, 6 bases. The CDR3 covers 15 residues. V was cut by 2 bases and J by 5 bases, with 13 bases left in between. The germline V gene encodes CDR1 LGHNA and CDR2 YSLEER. The CDR3 sequence: CASSQHTGSRNTIYF. The CDR3 nucleotides are TGCGCCAGCAGCCAACATACAGGGTCCAGAAACACCATATATTTT.

The genes are TRBV7-8 and TRBJ2-7; D ambiguous. From germline, CDR1 is SGHVS and CDR2 FQNEAQ. There are 14 residues in the CDR3. V lost 2 bases, J lost 2 bases, and 10 bases lay in between. The CDR3 region has the DNA TGTGCCAGCAGCTTAATGGGTGGTGCCTACGAGCAGTACTTC. Translating gives CASSLMGGAYEQYF.

The chain recombines TRBV18 with TRBJ1-1; 7 bases are a match to TRBD1. CDR1 and CDR2 from the germline V gene are KGHSH and LQKENI. This CDR3 is 15 amino acids long. V was clipped by 8 bases and J by 3 bases; unmatched bases: 12. CDR3 DNA: TGTGCCAGCGCATTTCAGACAGGGTTGGACACTGAAGCTTTCTTT. Protein product: CASAFQTGLDTEAFF.

The genes are TRBV6-1 and TRBJ1-2; D remains unclear. The germline V and J ends were trimmed by 2 bases and 5 bases, with 9 bases remaining between them. This CDR3 is 13 amino acids long. CDR1 is MNHNS, CDR2 SASEGT, per germline. The CDR3 sequence: CASSEIGSYGYTF. CDR3 DNA sequence: TGTGCCAGCAGTGAAATAGGGAGTTATGGCTACACCTTC.

The V gene is TRBV7-2, the J gene TRBJ2-6; D is ambiguous. Trimming cost V 3 bases and J 1 base, with 4 bases left between them. The CDR3 sequence is 14 residues long. Germline lookup yields CDR1 SGHTA and CDR2 FQGNSA. The CDR3, as DNA: TGTGCCAGCAGCTTCACTTCTGGGGCCAACGTCCTGACTTTC. It is translated as CASSFTSGANVLTF.

This chain links TRBV6-1 with TRBJ2-7; D remains unclear. Germline loops: CDR1 MNHNS, CDR2 SASEGT. Trimming took off 2 bases at V and 3 bases at J, with 5 bases between the two ends. The CDR3 is 12 amino acids. CDR3 nucleotide sequence: TGTGCCAGCAGTGAACTTCGCTACGAGCAGTACTTC. Its translation: CASSELRYEQYF.